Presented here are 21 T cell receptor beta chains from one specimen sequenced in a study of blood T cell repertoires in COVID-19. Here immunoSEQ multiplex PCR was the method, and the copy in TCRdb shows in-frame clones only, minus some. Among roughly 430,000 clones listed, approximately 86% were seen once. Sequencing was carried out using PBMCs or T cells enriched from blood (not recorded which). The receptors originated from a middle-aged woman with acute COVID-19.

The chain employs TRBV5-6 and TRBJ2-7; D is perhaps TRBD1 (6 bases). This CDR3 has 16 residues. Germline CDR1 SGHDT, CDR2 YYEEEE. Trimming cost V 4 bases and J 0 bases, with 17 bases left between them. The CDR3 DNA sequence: TGTGCCAGCAGCATGGCCCGACAGGTGCTCTCCTACGAGCAGTACTTC. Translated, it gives CASSMARQVLSYEQYF.

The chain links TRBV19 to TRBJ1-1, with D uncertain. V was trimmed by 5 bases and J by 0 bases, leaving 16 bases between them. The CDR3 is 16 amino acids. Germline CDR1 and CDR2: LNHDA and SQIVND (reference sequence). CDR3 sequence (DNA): TGTGCCAGTAGTCCCCCTGGGAGTCGACTGAACACTGAAGCTTTCTTT. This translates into CASSPPGSRLNTEAFF. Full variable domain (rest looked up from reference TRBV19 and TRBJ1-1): DGGITQSPKYLFRKEGQNVTLSCEQNLNHDAMYWYRQDPGQGLRLIYYSQIVNDFQKGDIAEGYSVSREKKESFPLTVTSAQKNPTAFYLCASSPPGSRLNTEAFFGQGTRLTVV.

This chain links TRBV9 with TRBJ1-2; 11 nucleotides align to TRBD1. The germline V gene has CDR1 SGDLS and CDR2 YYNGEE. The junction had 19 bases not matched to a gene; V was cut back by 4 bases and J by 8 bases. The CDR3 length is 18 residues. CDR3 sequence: CASSPRTGGSLRVEGYTF. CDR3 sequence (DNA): TGTGCCAGCAGCCCCCGGACAGGGGGCTCTTTGAGGGTCGAAGGCTACACCTTC.

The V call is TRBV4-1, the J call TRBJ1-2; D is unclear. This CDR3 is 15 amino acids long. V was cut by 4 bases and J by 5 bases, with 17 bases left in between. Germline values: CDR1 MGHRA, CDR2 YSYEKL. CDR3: CASSLREGVGYGYTF. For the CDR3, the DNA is TGCGCCAGCAGCCTCCGAGAGGGAGTAGGTTATGGCTACACCTTC.

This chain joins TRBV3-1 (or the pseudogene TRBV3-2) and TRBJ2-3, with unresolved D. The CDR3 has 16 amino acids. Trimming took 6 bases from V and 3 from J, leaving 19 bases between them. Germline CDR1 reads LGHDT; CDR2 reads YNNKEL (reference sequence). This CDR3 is CASSPRIAPRTDTQYF. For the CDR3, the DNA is TGTGCCAGCAGTCCGAGGATAGCCCCAAGGACAGATACGCAGTATTTT.

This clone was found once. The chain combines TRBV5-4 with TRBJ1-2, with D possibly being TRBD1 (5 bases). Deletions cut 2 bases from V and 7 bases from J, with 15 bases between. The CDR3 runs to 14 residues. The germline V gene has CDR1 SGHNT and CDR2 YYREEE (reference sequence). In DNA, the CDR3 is TGTGCCAGCAGCTTCACAGGTCTCCCCAGTGGCTACACCTTC. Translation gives CASSFTGLPSGYTF. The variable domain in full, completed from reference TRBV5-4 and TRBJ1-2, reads ETGVTQSPTHLIKTRGQQVTLRCSSQSGHNTVSWYQQALGQGPQFIFQYYREEENGRGNFPPRFSGLQFPNYSSELNVNALELDDSALYLCASSFTGLPSGYTFGSGTRLTVV.

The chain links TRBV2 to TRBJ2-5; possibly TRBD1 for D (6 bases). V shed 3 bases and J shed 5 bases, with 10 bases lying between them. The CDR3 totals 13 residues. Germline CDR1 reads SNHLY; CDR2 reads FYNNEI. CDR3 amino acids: CASSETGLETQYF. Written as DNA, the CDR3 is TGTGCCAGCAGTGAGACAGGTTTGGAGACCCAGTACTTC.

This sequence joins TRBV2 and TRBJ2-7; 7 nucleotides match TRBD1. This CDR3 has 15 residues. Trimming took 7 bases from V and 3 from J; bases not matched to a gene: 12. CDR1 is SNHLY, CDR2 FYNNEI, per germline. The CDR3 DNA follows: TGTGCCAGCAAGAGTGATGTGGGACAGCACTACGAGCAGTACTTC. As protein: CASKSDVGQHYEQYF.

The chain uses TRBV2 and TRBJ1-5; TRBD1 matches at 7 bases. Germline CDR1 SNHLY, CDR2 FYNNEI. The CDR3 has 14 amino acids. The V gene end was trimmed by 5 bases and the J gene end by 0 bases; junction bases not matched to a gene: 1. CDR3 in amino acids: CASSQGDSNQPQHF. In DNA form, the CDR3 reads TGTGCCAGCAGTCAGGGGGATAGCAATCAGCCCCAGCATTTT.

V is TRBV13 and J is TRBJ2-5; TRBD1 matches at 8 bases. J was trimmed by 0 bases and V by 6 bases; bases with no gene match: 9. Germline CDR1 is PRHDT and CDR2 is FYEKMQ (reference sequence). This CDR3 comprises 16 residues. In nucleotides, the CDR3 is TGTGCCAGCAGAGGACAGGGCGGATCTTACCAAGAGACCCAGTACTTC. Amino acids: CASRGQGGSYQETQYF.

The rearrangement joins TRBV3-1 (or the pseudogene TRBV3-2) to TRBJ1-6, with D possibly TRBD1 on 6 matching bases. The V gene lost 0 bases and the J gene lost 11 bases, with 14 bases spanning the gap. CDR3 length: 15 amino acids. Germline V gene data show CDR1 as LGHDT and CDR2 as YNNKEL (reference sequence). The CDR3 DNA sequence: TGTGCCAGCAGCCAAGATTACCTACAGGGACCACCCCTCCACTTT. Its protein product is CASSQDYLQGPPLHF.

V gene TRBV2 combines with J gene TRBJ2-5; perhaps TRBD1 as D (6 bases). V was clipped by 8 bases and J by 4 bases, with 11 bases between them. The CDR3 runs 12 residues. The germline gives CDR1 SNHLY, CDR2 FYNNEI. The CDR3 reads CASGDIPETQYF. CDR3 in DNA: TGTGCCAGCGGGGACATCCCAGAGACCCAGTACTTC.

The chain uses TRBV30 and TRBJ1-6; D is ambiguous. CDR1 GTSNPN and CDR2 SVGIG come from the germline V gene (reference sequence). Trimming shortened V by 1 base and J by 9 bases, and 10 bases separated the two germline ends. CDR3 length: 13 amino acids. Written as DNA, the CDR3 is TGTGCCTGGAGTGAGAGGCCCCCTTCACCCCTCCACTTT. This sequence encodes CAWSERPPSPLHF.

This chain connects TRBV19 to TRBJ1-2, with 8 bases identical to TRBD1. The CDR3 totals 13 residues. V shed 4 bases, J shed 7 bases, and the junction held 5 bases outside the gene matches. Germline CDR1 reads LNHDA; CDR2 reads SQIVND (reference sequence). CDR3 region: CASSRQGASGYTF. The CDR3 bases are TGTGCCAGTAGTAGGCAGGGGGCGAGTGGCTACACCTTC.

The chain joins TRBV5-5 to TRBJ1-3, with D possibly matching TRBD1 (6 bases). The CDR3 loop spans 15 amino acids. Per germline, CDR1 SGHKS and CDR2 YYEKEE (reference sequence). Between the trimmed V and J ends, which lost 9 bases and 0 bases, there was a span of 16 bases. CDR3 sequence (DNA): TGTGCCACTAAGACAGGTACTACCTCTGGAAACACCATATATTTT. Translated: CATKTGTTSGNTIYF.

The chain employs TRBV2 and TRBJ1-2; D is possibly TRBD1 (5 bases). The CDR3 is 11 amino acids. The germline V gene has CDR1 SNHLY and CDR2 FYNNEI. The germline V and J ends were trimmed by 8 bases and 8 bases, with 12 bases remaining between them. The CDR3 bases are TGTGCCAGCGGGCGCGGGGGAGGCTACACCTTC. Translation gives CASGRGGGYTF.

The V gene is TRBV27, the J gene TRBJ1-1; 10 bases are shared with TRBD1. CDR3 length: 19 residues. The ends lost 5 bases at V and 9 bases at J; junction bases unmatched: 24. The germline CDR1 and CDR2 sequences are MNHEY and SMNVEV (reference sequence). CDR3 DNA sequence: TGTGCCAGCAGTCCGCAAACCATTAGACCGGGACAGGGGATTGGTAAAGCTTTCTTT. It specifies CASSPQTIRPGQGIGKAFF.

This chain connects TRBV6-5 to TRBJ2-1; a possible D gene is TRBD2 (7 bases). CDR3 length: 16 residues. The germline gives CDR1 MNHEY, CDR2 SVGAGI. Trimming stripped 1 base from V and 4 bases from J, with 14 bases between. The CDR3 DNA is TGTGCCAGCAGTTACTTGTGGGGAGGGGGGTACAATGAGCAGTTCTTC. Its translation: CASSYLWGGGYNEQFF.

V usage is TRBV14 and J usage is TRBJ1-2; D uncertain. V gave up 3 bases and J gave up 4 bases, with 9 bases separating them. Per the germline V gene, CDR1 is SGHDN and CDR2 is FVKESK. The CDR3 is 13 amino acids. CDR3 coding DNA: TGTGCCAGCAGCCAGCAGATTTCCTATGGCTACACCTTC. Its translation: CASSQQISYGYTF.

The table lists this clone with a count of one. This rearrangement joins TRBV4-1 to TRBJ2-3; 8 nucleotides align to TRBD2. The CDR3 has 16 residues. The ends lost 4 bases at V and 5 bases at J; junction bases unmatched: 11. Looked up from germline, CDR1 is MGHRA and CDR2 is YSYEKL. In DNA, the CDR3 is TGCGCCAGCAGCCGGACCGGACTAGCCCGGGAAGATACGCAGTATTTT. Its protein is CASSRTGLAREDTQYF.

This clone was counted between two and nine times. CDR3 amino acids: CSARDQNTIYF. CDR3 in DNA: TGCAGTGCTAGAGACCAGAACACCATATATTTT. J is TRBJ1-3 and V is TRBV20-1; unclear D gene. CDR1 and CDR2 from the germline V gene are DFQATT and SNEGSKA (reference sequence). This CDR3 region has 11 residues. V lost 0 bases to trimming and J lost 7 bases, with 4 bases between them.